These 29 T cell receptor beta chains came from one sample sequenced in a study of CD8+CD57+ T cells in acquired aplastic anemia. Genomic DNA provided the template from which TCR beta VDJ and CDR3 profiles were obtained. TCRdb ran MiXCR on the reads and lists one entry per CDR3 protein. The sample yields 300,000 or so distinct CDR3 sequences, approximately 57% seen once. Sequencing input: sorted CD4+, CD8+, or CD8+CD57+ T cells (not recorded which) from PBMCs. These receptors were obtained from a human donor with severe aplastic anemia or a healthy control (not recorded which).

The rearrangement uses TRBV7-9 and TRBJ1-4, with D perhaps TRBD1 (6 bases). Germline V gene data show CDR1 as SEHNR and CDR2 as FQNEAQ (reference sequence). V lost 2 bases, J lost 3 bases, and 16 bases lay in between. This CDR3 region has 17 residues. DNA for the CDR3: TGTGCCAGCAGCTTAATGGGCAGGGGACGGGCTAATGAAAAACTGTTTTTT. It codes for CASSLMGRGRANEKLFF.

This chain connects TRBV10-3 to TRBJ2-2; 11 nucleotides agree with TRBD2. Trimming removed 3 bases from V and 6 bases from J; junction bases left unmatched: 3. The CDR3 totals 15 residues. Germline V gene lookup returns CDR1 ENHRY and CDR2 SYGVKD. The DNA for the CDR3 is TGTGCCATCAGTGACGCTAGCGGGGGGCCCGGGGAGCTGTTTTTT. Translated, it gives CAISDASGGPGELFF.

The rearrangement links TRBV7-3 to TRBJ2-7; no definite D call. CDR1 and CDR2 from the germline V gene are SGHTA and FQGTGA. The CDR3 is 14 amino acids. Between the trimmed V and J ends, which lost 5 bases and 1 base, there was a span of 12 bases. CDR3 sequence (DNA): TGTGCCAGCAGCCCCCCTTCGGGTTCCTACGAGCAGTACTTC. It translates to CASSPPSGSYEQYF.

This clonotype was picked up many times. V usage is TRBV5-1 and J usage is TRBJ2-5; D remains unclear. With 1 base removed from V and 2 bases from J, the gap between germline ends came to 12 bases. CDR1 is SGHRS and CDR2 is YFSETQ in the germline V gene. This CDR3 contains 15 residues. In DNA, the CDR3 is TGCGCCAGCAGCTTGTATTTTGCCGTTCAAGAGACCCAGTACTTC. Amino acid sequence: CASSLYFAVQETQYF.

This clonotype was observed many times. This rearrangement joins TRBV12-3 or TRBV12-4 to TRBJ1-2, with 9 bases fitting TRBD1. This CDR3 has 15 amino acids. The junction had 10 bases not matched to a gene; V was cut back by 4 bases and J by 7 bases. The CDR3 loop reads CASSYKGTGFVGYTF. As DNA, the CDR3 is TGTGCCAGCAGTTACAAAGGGACAGGGTTTGTTGGCTACACCTTC.

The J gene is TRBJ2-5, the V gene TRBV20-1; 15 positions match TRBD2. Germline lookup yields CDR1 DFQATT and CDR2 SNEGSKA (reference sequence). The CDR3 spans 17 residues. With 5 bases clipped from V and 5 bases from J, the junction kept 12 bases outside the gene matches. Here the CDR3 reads CSAPDRGTSGRWETQYF. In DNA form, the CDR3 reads TGCAGTGCTCCAGATAGGGGGACTAGCGGGAGGTGGGAGACCCAGTACTTC.

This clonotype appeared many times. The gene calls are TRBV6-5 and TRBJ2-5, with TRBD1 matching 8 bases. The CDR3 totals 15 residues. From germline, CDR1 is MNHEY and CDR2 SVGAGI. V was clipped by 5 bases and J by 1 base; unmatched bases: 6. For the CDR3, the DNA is TGTGCCAGCAGTAGGAGAACAGGGGGCCAAGAGACCCAGTACTTC. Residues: CASSRRTGGQETQYF.

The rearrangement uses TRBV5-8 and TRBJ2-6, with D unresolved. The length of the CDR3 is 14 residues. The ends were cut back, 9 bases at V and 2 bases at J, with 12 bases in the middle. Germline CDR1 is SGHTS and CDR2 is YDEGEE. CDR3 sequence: CATSAETGANVLTF. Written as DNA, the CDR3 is TGTGCCACCTCGGCCGAGACTGGGGCCAACGTCCTGACTTTC.

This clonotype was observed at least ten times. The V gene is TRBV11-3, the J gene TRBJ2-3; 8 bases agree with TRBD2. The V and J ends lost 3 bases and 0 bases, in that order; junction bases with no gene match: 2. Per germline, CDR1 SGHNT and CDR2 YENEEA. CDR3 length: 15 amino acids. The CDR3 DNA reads TGTGCCAGCAGCTTTAGCGGGACTAGCACAGATACGCAGTATTTT. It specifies CASSFSGTSTDTQYF.

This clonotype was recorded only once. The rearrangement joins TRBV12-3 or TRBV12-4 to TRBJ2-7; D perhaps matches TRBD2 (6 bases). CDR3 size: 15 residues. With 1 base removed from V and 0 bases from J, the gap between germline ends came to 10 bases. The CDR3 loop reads CASSLGRAPSYEQYF. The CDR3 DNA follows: TGTGCCAGCAGTTTAGGGAGGGCCCCCTCCTACGAGCAGTACTTC.

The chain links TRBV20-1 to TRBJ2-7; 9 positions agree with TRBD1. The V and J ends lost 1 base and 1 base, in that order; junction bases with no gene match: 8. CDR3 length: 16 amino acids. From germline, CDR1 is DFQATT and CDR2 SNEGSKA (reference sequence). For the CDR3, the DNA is TGCAGTGCTAGAGGGCACAGGGGGCGACCGTCCTACGAGCAGTACTTC. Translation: CSARGHRGRPSYEQYF.

DNA for the CDR3: TGTGCCAGCAGTTTATCAGGGGTAGGGACCTTCTATGGCTACACCTTC. It encodes CASSLSGVGTFYGYTF. The genes are TRBV27 and TRBJ1-2, with a tentative D call TRBD1 (5 bases). CDR1 is MNHEY, CDR2 SMNVEV, per germline (reference sequence). V was trimmed by 0 bases and J by 4 bases, leaving 15 bases between them. The CDR3 is 16 residues long.

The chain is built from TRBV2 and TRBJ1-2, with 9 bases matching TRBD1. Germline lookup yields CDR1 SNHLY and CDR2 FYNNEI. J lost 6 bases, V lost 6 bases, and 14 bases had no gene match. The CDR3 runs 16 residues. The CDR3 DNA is TGTGCCAGCAGCCTCGGGACAGGGAGTCGTACTGATGGCTACACCTTC. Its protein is CASSLGTGSRTDGYTF.

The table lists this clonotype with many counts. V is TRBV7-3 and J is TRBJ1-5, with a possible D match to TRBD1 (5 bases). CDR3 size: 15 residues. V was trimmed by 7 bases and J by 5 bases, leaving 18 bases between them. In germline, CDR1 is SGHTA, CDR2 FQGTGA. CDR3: CASTCKGPVDQPQHF. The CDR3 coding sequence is TGTGCCAGCACTTGCAAGGGGCCTGTAGATCAGCCCCAGCATTTT.

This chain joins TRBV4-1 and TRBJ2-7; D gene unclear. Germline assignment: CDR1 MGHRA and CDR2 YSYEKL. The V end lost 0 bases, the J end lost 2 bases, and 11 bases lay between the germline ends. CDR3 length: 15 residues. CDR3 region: CASSQEPDGAYEQYF. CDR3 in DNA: TGCGCCAGCAGCCAAGAGCCAGACGGTGCCTACGAGCAGTACTTC.

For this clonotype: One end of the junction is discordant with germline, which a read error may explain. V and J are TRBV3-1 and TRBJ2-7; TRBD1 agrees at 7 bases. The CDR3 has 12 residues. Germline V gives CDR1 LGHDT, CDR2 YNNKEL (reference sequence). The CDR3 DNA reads TGTGCCAGCAGCTATCGACAGGGCGAGGAGTACTTC. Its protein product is CASSYRQGEEYF.

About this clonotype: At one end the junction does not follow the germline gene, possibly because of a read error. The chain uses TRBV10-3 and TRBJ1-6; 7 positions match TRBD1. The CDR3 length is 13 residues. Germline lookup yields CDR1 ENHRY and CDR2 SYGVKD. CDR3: CATHRDSNPPLQF. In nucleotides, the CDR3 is TGTGCCACCCACCGGGACAGCAATCCACCCCTCCAATTT.

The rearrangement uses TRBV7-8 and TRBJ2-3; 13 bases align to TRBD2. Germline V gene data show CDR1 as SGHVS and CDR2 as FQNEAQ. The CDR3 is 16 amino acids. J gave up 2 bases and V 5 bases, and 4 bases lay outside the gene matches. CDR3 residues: CASSRGLAGPTDTQYF. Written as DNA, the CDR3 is TGTGCCAGCAGCAGGGGACTAGCGGGGCCCACAGATACGCAGTATTTT.

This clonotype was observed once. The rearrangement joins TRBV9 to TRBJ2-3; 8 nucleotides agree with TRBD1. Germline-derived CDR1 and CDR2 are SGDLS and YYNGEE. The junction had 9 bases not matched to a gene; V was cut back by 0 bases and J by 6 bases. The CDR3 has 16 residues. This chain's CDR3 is CASSVGSGGGIDTQYF. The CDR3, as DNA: TGTGCCAGCAGCGTAGGGTCAGGGGGCGGCATCGATACGCAGTATTTT.

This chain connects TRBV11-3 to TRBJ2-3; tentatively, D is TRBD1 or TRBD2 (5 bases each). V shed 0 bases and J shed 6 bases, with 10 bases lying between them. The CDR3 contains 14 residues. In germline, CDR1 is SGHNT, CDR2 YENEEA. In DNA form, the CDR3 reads TGTGCCAGCAGCTTAGACCCAGGGACGGATACGCAGTATTTT. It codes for CASSLDPGTDTQYF.

In DNA form, the CDR3 reads TGTGCCAGCACCGACAGGGCCGGGGAAGGAGAGACCCAGTACTTC. Translated, it gives CASTDRAGEGETQYF. This chain joins TRBV7-2 and TRBJ2-5; 7 bases agree with TRBD1. The CDR3 runs to 15 residues. The germline V gene encodes CDR1 SGHTA and CDR2 FQGNSA. J lost 4 bases, V lost 7 bases, and 12 bases had no gene match.

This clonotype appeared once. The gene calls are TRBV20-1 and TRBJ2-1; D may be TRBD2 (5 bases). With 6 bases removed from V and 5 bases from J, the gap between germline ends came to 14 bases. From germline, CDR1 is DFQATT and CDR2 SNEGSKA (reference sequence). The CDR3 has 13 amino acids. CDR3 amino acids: CSAPKGENNEQFF. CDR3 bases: TGCAGTGCACCCAAGGGAGAAAACAATGAGCAGTTCTTC.

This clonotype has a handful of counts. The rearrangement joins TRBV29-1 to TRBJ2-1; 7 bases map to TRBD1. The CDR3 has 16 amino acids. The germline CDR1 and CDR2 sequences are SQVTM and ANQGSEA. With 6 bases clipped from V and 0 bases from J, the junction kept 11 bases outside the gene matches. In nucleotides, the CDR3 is TGCAGCGTAGAGGACAGGTCTTATCGCTCCTACAATGAGCAGTTCTTC. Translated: CSVEDRSYRSYNEQFF.

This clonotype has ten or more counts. In DNA, the CDR3 is TGTGCCAGCGCCCTTTGGGGAATCCGGGACGGGGCCTACGAGCAGTACTTC. This codes for CASALWGIRDGAYEQYF. The rearrangement uses TRBV6-2 or TRBV6-3 and TRBJ2-7; D possibly matches TRBD1 or TRBD2 (5 bases each). CDR1 is MNHEY and CDR2 is SVGEGT in the germline V gene. Trimming shortened V by 8 bases and J by 2 bases, and 25 bases separated the two germline ends. The CDR3 runs to 17 residues.

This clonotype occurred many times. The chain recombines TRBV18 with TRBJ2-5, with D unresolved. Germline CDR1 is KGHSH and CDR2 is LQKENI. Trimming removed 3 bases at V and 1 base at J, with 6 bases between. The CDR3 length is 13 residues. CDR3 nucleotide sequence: TGTGCCAGCTCACCCCTCCCCCAAGAGACCCAGTACTTC. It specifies CASSPLPQETQYF. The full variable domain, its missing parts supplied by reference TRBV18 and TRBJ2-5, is NAGVMQNPRHLVRRRGQEARLRCSPMKGHSHVYWYRQLPEEGLKFMVYLQKENIIDESGMPKERFSAEFPKEGPSILRIQQVVRGDSAAYFCASSPLPQETQYFGPGTRLLVL.

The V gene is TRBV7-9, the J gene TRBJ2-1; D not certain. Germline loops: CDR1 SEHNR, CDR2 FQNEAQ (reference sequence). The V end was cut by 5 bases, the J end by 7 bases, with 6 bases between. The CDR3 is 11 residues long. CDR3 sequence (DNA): TGTGCCAGCAGCACCACTAATGAGCAGTTCTTC. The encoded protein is CASSTTNEQFF.

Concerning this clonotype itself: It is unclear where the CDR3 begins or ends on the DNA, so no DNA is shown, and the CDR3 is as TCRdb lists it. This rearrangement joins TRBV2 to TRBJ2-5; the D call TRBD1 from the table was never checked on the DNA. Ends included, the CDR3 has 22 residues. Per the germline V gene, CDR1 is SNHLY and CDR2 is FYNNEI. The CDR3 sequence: CASSRGANTIYFGEGTSETQYF.

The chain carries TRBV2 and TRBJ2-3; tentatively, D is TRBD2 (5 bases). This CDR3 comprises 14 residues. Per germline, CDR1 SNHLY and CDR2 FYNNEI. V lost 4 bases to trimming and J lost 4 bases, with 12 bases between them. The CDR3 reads CASSVSAYSDTQYF. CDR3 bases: TGTGCCAGCAGTGTTAGCGCTTACTCAGATACGCAGTATTTT. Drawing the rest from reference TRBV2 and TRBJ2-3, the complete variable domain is EPEVTQTPSHQVTQMGQEVILRCVPISNHLYFYWYRQILGQKVEFLVSFYNNEISEKSEIFDDQFSVERPDGSNFTLKIRSTKLEDSAMYFCASSVSAYSDTQYFGPGTRLTVL.

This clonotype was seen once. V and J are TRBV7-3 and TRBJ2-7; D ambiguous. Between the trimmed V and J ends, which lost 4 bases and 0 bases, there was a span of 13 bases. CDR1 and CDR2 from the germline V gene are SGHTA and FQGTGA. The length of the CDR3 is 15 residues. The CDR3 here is CASSSTETPSYEQYF. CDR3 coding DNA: TGTGCCAGCAGCTCCACCGAGACACCCTCCTACGAGCAGTACTTC.